These T cell receptor beta chains were read from a single sample in a study of blood T cell repertoires in COVID-19. Measured with immunoSEQ multiplex PCR; TCRdb has only the in-frame clones, and not every one. The sample has about 39,000 clones; more than 70% are singletons. The sample was peripheral blood. The source of these receptors is a man aged 55 to 69 with acute or convalescent COVID-19. Each CDR3 is given with its conserved first and last residue. Fields, in order: D gene, clone size, V gene, J gene, CDR3 protein, CDR3 DNA. A D gene is named only where the DNA matches it firmly. Expanded clones are given a class, and other clones once, few, many or no size at all.

d_gene: NA; abundance: once; v_gene: TRBV30; j_gene: TRBJ1-1; CDR3aa: CAWSTGKRQAFF; CDR3nt: TGTGCCTGGAGTACGGGAAAGCGCCAAGCTTTCTTT
d_gene: NA; abundance: NA; v_gene: TRBV27; j_gene: TRBJ1-2; CDR3aa: CASTALQGVNYGYTF; CDR3nt: TGTGCCAGCACCGCTCTACAGGGCGTAAACTATGGCTACACCTTC
d_gene: NA; abundance: few; v_gene: TRBV14; j_gene: TRBJ2-7; CDR3aa: CASSQVILGAGSYEQYF; CDR3nt: TGTGCCAGCAGCCAAGTGATCCTCGGGGCGGGAAGCTACGAGCAGTACTTC
d_gene: NA; abundance: NA; v_gene: TRBV9; j_gene: TRBJ1-2; CDR3aa: CASSAGDTYGYTF; CDR3nt: TGTGCCAGCAGCGCGGGAGACACCTATGGCTACACCTTC
d_gene: TRBD2; abundance: NA; v_gene: TRBV2; j_gene: TRBJ2-4; CDR3aa: CASKERGRSKNIQYF; CDR3nt: TGTGCCAGCAAGGAGCGGGGGCGGTCGAAAAACATTCAGTACTTC
d_gene: TRBD1; abundance: NA; v_gene: TRBV5-1; j_gene: TRBJ1-1; CDR3aa: CASSLALTGGAAEAFF; CDR3nt: TGCGCCAGCAGCTTGGCCTTGACAGGGGGGGCCGCTGAAGCTTTCTTT
d_gene: NA; abundance: once; v_gene: TRBV28; j_gene: TRBJ1-5; CDR3aa: CASSLLARLTDQPQHF; CDR3nt: TGTGCCAGCAGTTTACTAGCCCGACTCACAGATCAGCCCCAGCATTTT
d_gene: TRBD2; abundance: NA; v_gene: TRBV27; j_gene: TRBJ2-1; CDR3aa: CASSAGLAYYNEQFF; CDR3nt: TGTGCCAGCAGTGCCGGACTAGCCTACTACAATGAGCAGTTCTTC
d_gene: NA; abundance: NA; v_gene: TRBV19; j_gene: TRBJ1-2; CDR3aa: CASSHLDSPYGYTF; CDR3nt: TGTGCCAGTAGTCACCTAGACAGCCCGTATGGCTACACCTTC
d_gene: NA; abundance: NA; v_gene: TRBV4-3; j_gene: TRBJ1-2; CDR3aa: CASSQDSRGASGYTF; CDR3nt: TGCGCCAGCAGCCAAGACTCTCGGGGGGCCTCTGGCTACACCTTC
d_gene: TRBD2; abundance: NA; v_gene: TRBV6-5; j_gene: TRBJ2-3; CDR3aa: CASSSPSGYTDTQYF; CDR3nt: TGTGCCAGCAGTTCTCCTAGCGGATACACAGATACGCAGTATTTT
d_gene: NA; abundance: NA; v_gene: TRBV21-1; j_gene: TRBJ1-6; CDR3aa: CALEGSGAVWEPLHF; CDR3nt: TGTGCACTAGAGGGGTCAGGGGCAGTCTGGGAACCCCTCCACTTT
d_gene: TRBD1; abundance: NA; v_gene: TRBV3-1/TRBV3-2; j_gene: TRBJ1-2; CDR3aa: CASSQDRGDGYTF; CDR3nt: TGTGCCAGCAGCCAAGACAGGGGGGATGGCTACACCTTC
d_gene: NA; abundance: once; v_gene: TRBV7-9; j_gene: TRBJ1-3; CDR3aa: CASSLEAGPVSGNTIYF; CDR3nt: TGTGCCAGCAGCTTAGAAGCAGGGCCAGTCTCTGGAAACACCATATATTTT
d_gene: NA; abundance: NA; v_gene: TRBV5-1; j_gene: TRBJ2-5; CDR3aa: CASSLQGVGETQYF; CDR3nt: TGCGCCAGCAGCCTCCAAGGGGTGGGGGAGACCCAGTACTTC
d_gene: NA; abundance: NA; v_gene: TRBV3-1/TRBV3-2; j_gene: TRBJ1-1; CDR3aa: CASSQGQNTEAFF; CDR3nt: TGTGCCAGCAGCCAAGGTCAGAACACTGAAGCTTTCTTT
d_gene: NA; abundance: NA; v_gene: TRBV5-3; j_gene: TRBJ2-7; CDR3aa: CARSLNSGAAEQYF; CDR3nt: TGTGCCAGAAGCTTGAATTCTGGGGCGGCGGAGCAGTACTTC
d_gene: NA; abundance: NA; v_gene: TRBV5-1; j_gene: TRBJ2-1; CDR3aa: CASSNHRYNEQFF; CDR3nt: TGCGCCAGCAGCAACCACAGGTACAATGAGCAGTTCTTC
d_gene: NA; abundance: NA; v_gene: TRBV5-1; j_gene: TRBJ1-1; CDR3aa: CASSLGQGPMNTEAFF; CDR3nt: TGCGCCAGCAGCTTGGGGCAGGGCCCAATGAACACTGAAGCTTTCTTT
d_gene: NA; abundance: NA; v_gene: TRBV3-1/TRBV3-2; j_gene: TRBJ1-1; CDR3aa: CASSQAGGNTEAFF; CDR3nt: TGTGCCAGCAGCCAAGCGGGGGGGAACACTGAAGCTTTCTTT
d_gene: NA; abundance: NA; v_gene: TRBV7-2; j_gene: TRBJ2-7; CDR3aa: CASSLRQAQGEQYF; CDR3nt: TGTGCCAGCAGCTTACGACAGGCCCAGGGGGAGCAGTACTTC
d_gene: NA; abundance: NA; v_gene: TRBV19; j_gene: TRBJ2-1; CDR3aa: CASSNYLYNEQFF; CDR3nt: TGTGCCAGTAGTAACTATCTATACAATGAGCAGTTCTTC
d_gene: NA; abundance: NA; v_gene: TRBV27; j_gene: TRBJ2-1; CDR3aa: CASSTIGGTSYNEQFF; CDR3nt: TGTGCCAGCAGTACCATTGGAGGGACTTCCTACAATGAGCAGTTCTTC